These 15 T cell receptor beta chains were sequenced from one sample in a study of shared clonotypes between healthy human individuals (dated by TCRdb to between 2020 and 2021). The library was produced with the immunoSEQ multiplex PCR assay. The table comes from immuneACCESS by way of TCRdb, which keeps in-frame sequences with V and J called. Part of the clones is missing from these tables; in studies checked, under half for an unresolved V gene and the rest for unknown reasons. This sample holds 800,000 to 1,200,000 clones; about four fifths were observed only once. The top ten clones comprise 0.5% to 0.6% of the sample. The material sequenced was memory CD4+ T cells from PBMCs. Taken with the paper, the label for cell subset or site translates to: CD45RA-negative fraction. The receptor source for this set is a young man in good health. Some clones in this sample may be carry-over from other donors' samples.

The gene calls are TRBV30 and TRBJ2-2, with TRBD2 matching over 7 bases. The CDR3 length is 15 residues. The ends lost 2 bases at V and 1 base at J; junction bases unmatched: 4. In germline, CDR1 is GTSNPN, CDR2 SVGIG (reference sequence). CDR3 loop: CAWSSTSWNTGELFF. CDR3 nucleotide sequence: TGTGCCTGGAGTTCGACTAGCTGGAACACCGGGGAGCTGTTTTTT.

The gene calls are TRBV25-1 and TRBJ2-7, with 8 bases that match TRBD1. V was clipped by 4 bases and J by 6 bases; unmatched bases: 5. The CDR3 sequence is 13 residues long. Germline CDR1 is MGHDK and CDR2 is SYGVNS. CDR3 nucleotides: TGTGCCAGCAGTGCAGGACAGGGCCGCGAGCAGTACTTC. Protein sequence: CASSAGQGREQYF.

The sample holds a few counts of this clone. The chain combines TRBV28 with TRBJ1-2; the D is unclear. The germline gives CDR1 MDHEN, CDR2 SYDVKM. The CDR3 consists of 12 residues. V lost 6 bases and J lost 7, with 12 bases in between. The chain's CDR3 is CASRIRVGGYTF. CDR3 bases: TGTGCCAGCAGAATACGGGTGGGTGGCTACACCTTC.

The chain couples TRBV5-1 to TRBJ2-7; D might be TRBD2 (6 bases). Trimming pared 0 bases from V and 5 bases from J, leaving 12 bases between. Germline loops: CDR1 SGHRS, CDR2 YFSETQ. CDR3 size: 14 residues. The CDR3 DNA reads as TGCGCCAGCAGCTTGGAGGAGGGGACCGACGAGCAGTACTTC. Translated, it gives CASSLEEGTDEQYF. The whole variable domain, filled in from reference TRBV5-1 and TRBJ2-7, reads KAGVTQTPRYLIKTRGQQVTLSCSPISGHRSVSWYQQTPGQGLQFLFEYFSETQRNKGNFPGRFSGRQFSNSRSEMNVSTLELGDSALYLCASSLEEGTDEQYFGPGTRLTVT.

The rearrangement joins TRBV7-3 to TRBJ2-1, with 8 bases that match TRBD2. Trimming took 5 bases from V and 7 from J; bases not matched to a gene: 13. The CDR3 spans 16 residues. Germline V gene lookup returns CDR1 SGHTA and CDR2 FQGTGA. The CDR3 region has the DNA TGTGCCAGCAGCCCTCAACTAGCGGCTTCCCGTAATGAGCAGTTCTTC. This encodes CASSPQLAASRNEQFF.

The chain links TRBV9 to TRBJ2-7; either TRBD1 or TRBD2 may supply D (6 bases each). The ends were cut back, 5 bases at V and 3 bases at J, with 24 bases in the middle. Germline V gene sequence: CDR1 SGDLS, CDR2 YYNGEE. The CDR3 has 17 amino acids. CDR3 sequence (DNA): TGTGCCAGCAGTGGGGAGGAGGGGGTTTTGGGAGACTACGAGCAGTACTTC. Translated, it gives CASSGEEGVLGDYEQYF. The variable domain in full, with the rest retrieved from reference TRBV9 and TRBJ2-7, is DSGVTQTPKHLITATGQRVTLRCSPRSGDLSVYWYQQSLDQGLQFLIQYYNGEERAKGNILERFSAQQFPDLHSELNLSSLELGDSALYFCASSGEEGVLGDYEQYFGPGTRLTVT.

The chain recombines TRBV7-3 with TRBJ2-1; D might be TRBD2 (6 bases). This CDR3 is 14 amino acids long. The germline gives CDR1 SGHTA, CDR2 FQGTGA. With 1 base removed from V and 10 bases from J, the gap between germline ends came to 14 bases. In nucleotides, the CDR3 is TGTGCCAGCAGCTTAATCGGAGGGAGTGGGGAGCAGTTCTTC. This codes for CASSLIGGSGEQFF.

The rearrangement joins TRBV9 to TRBJ2-2, with 10 nucleotides matching TRBD2. Germline trimming cut 4 bases from V and 0 bases from J; bases unmatched to any gene: 9. Germline V gene sequence: CDR1 SGDLS, CDR2 YYNGEE. This CDR3 has 18 amino acids. The CDR3 DNA follows: TGTGCCAGCAGCCCCCAAGCGGGAGGGCGAGCGAACACCGGGGAGCTGTTTTTT. It encodes CASSPQAGGRANTGELFF.

The chain joins TRBV4-3 to TRBJ1-5, with D perhaps matching TRBD1 (5 bases). This CDR3 is 19 amino acids long. CDR1 LGHNA and CDR2 YSLEER come from the germline V gene. V was trimmed by 0 bases and J by 9 bases, leaving 27 bases between them. CDR3 protein: CASSQDHYRAGRPMGPQHF. Written as DNA, the CDR3 is TGCGCCAGCAGCCAAGATCATTATCGGGCGGGACGGCCCATGGGGCCCCAGCATTTT.

The chain recombines TRBV5-1 with TRBJ1-3, with a tentative D call TRBD1 (5 bases). The CDR3 runs 16 residues. The V gene lost 3 bases and the J gene lost 0 bases, with 13 bases spanning the gap. Germline CDR1 is SGHRS and CDR2 is YFSETQ. The CDR3 here is CASSWGPRGSGNTIYF. CDR3 DNA sequence: TGCGCCAGCAGCTGGGGCCCGCGGGGCTCTGGAAACACCATATATTTT.

The chain recombines TRBV19 with TRBJ1-2; D might be TRBD1 (5 bases). Germline loops: CDR1 LNHDA, CDR2 SQIVND (reference sequence). This CDR3 contains 13 residues. Trimming stripped 6 bases from V and 4 bases from J, with 12 bases between. CDR3 region: CASRQTAVYGYTF. For the CDR3, the DNA is TGTGCCAGTAGGCAGACAGCCGTCTATGGCTACACCTTC.

The chain is built from TRBV5-1 and TRBJ2-3; 12 positions agree with TRBD2. With 6 bases clipped from V and 0 bases from J, the junction kept 8 bases outside the gene matches. The CDR3 loop spans 17 amino acids. From germline, CDR1 is SGHRS and CDR2 YFSETQ. CDR3 sequence (DNA): TGCGCCAGCACGACTAGCGGGAGTAGAAGGAGCACAGATACGCAGTATTTT. Residues: CASTTSGSRRSTDTQYF.

The chain has TRBV6-1 and TRBJ1-5, with 9 bases identical to TRBD1. CDR1 and CDR2 (germline): MNHNS, SASEGT. The CDR3 runs 16 residues. J gave up 6 bases and V 2 bases, and 8 bases lay outside the gene matches. Here the CDR3 DNA reads TGTGCCAGCAGTGAACGGGTGGCGGACAGGGGTCAGCCCCAGCATTTT. Protein sequence: CASSERVADRGQPQHF.

V and J are TRBV2 and TRBJ1-4, with a weak D call TRBD1 (5 bases). Trimming cost V 11 bases and J 7 bases, with 17 bases left between them. The CDR3 contains 13 residues. CDR1 and CDR2 (germline): SNHLY, FYNNEI. The CDR3 sequence: CAQSREMGEKLFF. For the CDR3, the DNA is TGTGCCCAGTCCAGGGAAATGGGTGAAAAACTGTTTTTT.

The table lists this clone with a few counts. The chain recombines TRBV25-1 with TRBJ2-1; D is unclear. The CDR3 sequence is 12 residues long. Germline CDR1 MGHDK, CDR2 SYGVNS. Trimming left V 3 bases short and J 4 bases short, with 4 bases between. The CDR3: CASSDRYNEQFF. CDR3 sequence (DNA): TGTGCCAGCAGTGATAGGTACAATGAGCAGTTCTTC.